Shown below are 12 T cell receptor beta chains from a single sample sequenced in a study of metastatic and nonmetastatic thyroid tumors. MiXCR re-clonotyped the PCR reads for TCRdb. The sample lists some 40,000 clones, around 18% occurring once. Each patient went into thyroid surgery without having received any treatment. The specimen sequenced was tumor tissue. These receptors were collected from a female donor with papillary thyroid cancer or a benign thyroid nodule (not recorded which). Some clones in this sample may be carry-over from other donors' samples.

This clone came up a few times. The chain uses TRBV19 and TRBJ1-1, with D hard to call. This CDR3 is built from 14 residues. Germline V lookup: CDR1 LNHDA, CDR2 SQIVND (reference sequence). Trimming removed 10 bases at V and 4 bases at J, with 19 bases between. CDR3 DNA: TGTGCCATTACCTGGGCACTTAGCGGCACTGAAGCTTTCTTT. Translation: CAITWALSGTEAFF.

This clone has ten or more counts. This sequence joins TRBV11-2 and TRBJ2-3; D remains unclear. Trimming removed 2 bases at V and 0 bases at J, with 6 bases between. CDR3 size: 14 residues. CDR1 and CDR2 (germline): SGHAT, FQNNGV. CDR3 amino acids: CASSLSWSTDTQYF. In DNA, the CDR3 is TGTGCCAGCAGCTTAAGCTGGAGCACAGATACGCAGTATTTT.

In its sample, this clone was seen many times. The V gene is TRBV28, the J gene TRBJ1-5, with TRBD1 matching over 8 bases. The length of the CDR3 is 12 residues. Germline trimming cut 6 bases from V and 7 bases from J; bases unmatched to any gene: 2. Looked up from germline, CDR1 is MDHEN and CDR2 is SYDVKM. The CDR3 sequence: CASRQGAQPQHF. As DNA, the CDR3 is TGTGCCAGCAGGCAGGGGGCCCAGCCCCAGCATTTT.

The gene calls are TRBV7-8 and TRBJ2-7, with TRBD1 as a possible D gene (5 bases). Germline V gives CDR1 SGHVS, CDR2 FQNEAQ. The ends were cut back, 6 bases at V and 3 bases at J, with 18 bases in the middle. The CDR3 is 15 amino acids. CDR3: CASSHTRSRGYEQYF. The CDR3 coding sequence is TGTGCCAGCAGTCACACTCGATCTAGGGGCTACGAGCAGTACTTC.

This clone was seen many times. The chain has TRBV10-3 and TRBJ1-4; D not certain. V was trimmed by 0 bases and J by 4 bases, leaving 9 bases between them. The CDR3 is 15 residues long. Per the germline V gene, CDR1 is ENHRY and CDR2 is SYGVKD. DNA for the CDR3: TGTGCCATCAGTGAGTCCTCGTTTGATAATGAAAAACTGTTTTTT. Translating gives CAISESSFDNEKLFF.

In this sample, this clone turned up many times. This chain uses TRBV19 with TRBJ1-5; TRBD1 matches 10 bases. Per germline, CDR1 LNHDA and CDR2 SQIVND (reference sequence). The V and J ends lost 4 bases and 8 bases, in that order; junction bases with no gene match: 8. The CDR3 contains 15 residues. CDR3 residues: CASSKDRGRGEPQHF. The DNA of the CDR3 is TGTGCCAGTAGTAAAGACAGGGGGCGCGGAGAGCCCCAGCATTTT.

This clone was counted ten times or more. The V gene is TRBV13, the J gene TRBJ2-3, with 7 bases identical to TRBD1. V was clipped by 11 bases and J by 5 bases; unmatched bases: 13. The CDR3 runs to 14 residues. Germline CDR1 PRHDT, CDR2 FYEKMQ (reference sequence). DNA of the CDR3: TGTGCCTGCCGTGGAGGACAGGCTAGAGATACGCAGTATTTT. Protein sequence: CACRGGQARDTQYF.

On this clone itself: The junction does not match germline at one end; this may be a read error. V and J are TRBV6-1 and TRBJ1-1; D unclear. CDR3 length: 16 residues. Germline V lookup: CDR1 MNHNS, CDR2 SASEGT. CDR3 nucleotide sequence: TGTGCCATCAGTGAAGGCTTCCGCGGTGGAGGGACTGAAGCTTTCTTT. Translating it yields CAISEGFRGGGTEAFF.

This clone was observed many times. The chain carries TRBV2 and TRBJ2-5; D call uncertain. CDR3 length: 15 amino acids. CDR1 is SNHLY, CDR2 FYNNEI, per germline. The V end lost 5 bases, the J end lost 5 bases, and 18 bases lay between the germline ends. The CDR3: CASSSGPHGGETQYF. The CDR3 nucleotides are TGTGCCAGCAGTTCCGGGCCCCACGGTGGGGAGACCCAGTACTTC.

V usage is TRBV6-1 and J usage is TRBJ2-2; D remains unclear. The CDR3 totals 12 residues. V was pared by 2 bases and J by 7 bases, with 5 bases between. Per the germline V gene, CDR1 is MNHNS and CDR2 is SASEGT. CDR3: CASSEFGGELFF. CDR3 DNA: TGTGCCAGCAGTGAATTTGGCGGGGAGCTGTTTTTT.

This clone was picked up many times. The chain carries TRBV28 and TRBJ1-1; a possible D gene is TRBD1 (6 bases). Germline-derived CDR1 and CDR2 are MDHEN and SYDVKM. The germline V and J ends were trimmed by 6 bases and 7 bases, with 18 bases remaining between them. This CDR3 is 14 amino acids long. CDR3 nucleotides: TGTGCCAGCAGCCCAATAACAGGGCCTCTTGAAGCTTTCTTT. Protein product: CASSPITGPLEAFF.

This clone has at least ten counts. The rearrangement uses TRBV15 and TRBJ2-1; tentative D call: TRBD2 (6 bases). Germline lookup yields CDR1 LNHNV and CDR2 YYDKDF (reference sequence). Trimming shortened V by 5 bases and J by 4 bases, and 12 bases separated the two germline ends. The CDR3 runs to 14 residues. The CDR3 protein is CATSERRVYNEQFF. CDR3 bases: TGTGCCACCAGCGAGAGGAGGGTATACAATGAGCAGTTCTTC.